The 20 T cell receptor beta chains below were found in one sample sequenced in a study of blood T cell repertoires in COVID-19. Produced via immunoSEQ multiplex PCR; TCRdb's table is partial and in-frame only. Among some 230,000 clones listed, roughly 81% were seen once. Sequencing used peripheral blood. These receptors came from a man in his forties or fifties who had recovered from COVID-19.

V gene TRBV21-1 combines with J gene TRBJ2-2; the DNA was not used to check the table's D call, TRBD1. TRBV21-1 constitutes a pseudogene. This CDR3 spans 16 amino acids. The CDR3 DNA sequence: TGTGCCAGCAGCACCCGGGACAGGAGAGGCACCGGGGAGCTGTTTTTT. Its translation is CASSTRDRRGTGELFF.

The V call is TRBV10-3, the J call TRBJ2-3; no reliable D call. The ends were cut back, 8 bases at V and 2 bases at J, with 17 bases in the middle. Germline V CDR1 and CDR2: ENHRY, SYGVKD. This CDR3 comprises 15 residues. CDR3 sequence: CAIGYSDLPTDTQYF. The CDR3 DNA reads as TGTGCCATCGGGTACAGTGACCTACCCACAGATACGCAGTATTTT.

V and J are TRBV11-2 and TRBJ1-2; unclear D gene. V shed 2 bases and J shed 7 bases, with 14 bases lying between them. Per germline, CDR1 SGHAT and CDR2 FQNNGV. The CDR3 has 14 residues. Here the CDR3 reads CASSLRVALSGYTF. As DNA, the CDR3 is TGTGCCAGCAGCTTACGGGTGGCCTTGTCTGGCTACACCTTC. Complete variable domain (other parts from reference TRBV11-2 and TRBJ1-2): EAGVAQSPRYKIIEKRQSVAFWCNPISGHATLYWYQQILGQGPKLLIQFQNNGVVDDSQLPKDRFSAERLKGVDSTLKIQPAKLEDSAVYLCASSLRVALSGYTFGSGTRLTVV.

V and J are TRBV3-1 (or the pseudogene TRBV3-2) and TRBJ2-1; 11 bases map to TRBD2. This CDR3 is built from 15 residues. In germline, CDR1 is LGHDT, CDR2 YNNKEL (reference sequence). The V and J ends lost 3 bases and 4 bases, in that order; junction bases with no gene match: 2. CDR3 protein: CASSQTSGTYNEQFF. CDR3 coding DNA: TGTGCCAGCAGCCAGACTAGCGGGACGTACAATGAGCAGTTCTTC.

The chain has TRBV7-2 and TRBJ2-7; 11 nucleotides align to TRBD2. Germline-derived CDR1 and CDR2 are SGHTA and FQGNSA. The CDR3 totals 15 residues. V was clipped by 5 bases and J by 2 bases; unmatched bases: 5. CDR3 in DNA: TGTGCCAGCAGCAGAAGACTAGCGGGGCCCTACGAGCAGTACTTC. Its protein is CASSRRLAGPYEQYF.

The chain combines TRBV29-1 with TRBJ2-1; TRBD2 agrees at 9 bases. Trimming cost V 4 bases and J 9 bases; bases outside gene matches: 7. CDR1 and CDR2 (germline): SQVTM, ANQGSEA. This CDR3 comprises 13 residues. The CDR3 nucleotides read TGCAGCGTTGGAGCCCTAGCGGGAACTGAGCAGTTCTTC. Protein sequence: CSVGALAGTEQFF.

The V and J genes are TRBV28 and TRBJ1-2; TRBD1 might be the D (6 bases). Trimming shortened V by 4 bases and J by 6 bases, and 9 bases separated the two germline ends. Germline V gene sequence: CDR1 MDHEN, CDR2 SYDVKM. CDR3 length: 12 amino acids. This chain's CDR3 is CASSSQGHGYTF. CDR3 DNA: TGTGCCAGCAGTTCTCAGGGGCATGGCTACACCTTC.

The chain carries TRBV3-1 (or the pseudogene TRBV3-2) and TRBJ2-5; 12 bases fit TRBD2. Unmatched junction bases numbered 7, after V lost 6 bases and J lost 2 bases. Per the germline V gene, CDR1 is LGHDT and CDR2 is YNNKEL (reference sequence). The CDR3 runs to 16 residues. The CDR3 sequence: CASRLAGGGKQETQYF. The CDR3 nucleotides read TGTGCCAGCAGACTAGCGGGGGGAGGGAAACAAGAGACCCAGTACTTC.

J is TRBJ2-7 and V is TRBV28; D remains unclear. V was shortened by 6 bases and J by 3 bases, with 18 bases between the two germline ends. CDR1 is MDHEN, CDR2 SYDVKM, per germline. The CDR3 sequence is 15 residues long. This chain's CDR3 is CASRPPEAVDYEQYF. The DNA for the CDR3 is TGTGCCAGCAGGCCACCCGAGGCGGTTGACTACGAGCAGTACTTC.

In DNA form, the CDR3 reads TGTGCCAGCAGTTTCAGGGGCAACTATGGCTACACCTTC. This translates into CASSFRGNYGYTF. The chain couples TRBV6-6 to TRBJ1-2; TRBD1 is a possible D gene (6 bases). CDR1 is MNHNY, CDR2 SVGAGI, per germline (reference sequence). The V gene lost 4 bases and the J gene lost 2 bases, with 8 bases spanning the gap. The CDR3 is 13 residues long.

The V call is TRBV4-2, the J call TRBJ1-5; D is perhaps TRBD1 (6 bases). V was shortened by 0 bases and J by 6 bases, with 15 bases between the two germline ends. Germline CDR1 LGHNA, CDR2 YNFKEQ. CDR3 length equals 16 residues. CDR3 DNA sequence: TGTGCCAGCAGCCAAGATTTAAACAGGGACGGTCAGCCCCAGCATTTT. It is translated as CASSQDLNRDGQPQHF.

The genes are TRBV11-2 and TRBJ2-7; a weak D match, TRBD1 (6 bases). This CDR3 region has 15 residues. Per germline, CDR1 SGHAT and CDR2 FQNNGV. Trimming stripped 2 bases from V and 2 bases from J, with 13 bases between. CDR3 in amino acids: CASSLLNRDPYEQYF. CDR3 DNA sequence: TGTGCCAGCAGCTTATTGAACAGGGATCCCTACGAGCAGTACTTC.

The gene calls are TRBV28 and TRBJ1-5; 8 bases map to TRBD1. Losses at the gene ends were 5 bases for V and 4 bases for J; bases not matched to a gene: 7. The CDR3 runs 15 residues. Germline CDR1 is MDHEN and CDR2 is SYDVKM. CDR3 bases: TGTGCCAGCAGTGAACGACAGGGGACTAATCAGCCCCAGCATTTT. It is translated as CASSERQGTNQPQHF.

The chain carries TRBV28 and TRBJ2-3, with 7 positions matching TRBD2. CDR1 is MDHEN, CDR2 SYDVKM, per germline. The length of the CDR3 is 15 residues. The V and J ends lost 4 bases and 0 bases, in that order; junction bases with no gene match: 4. The CDR3 sequence: CASSSQGGSTDTQYF. DNA for the CDR3: TGTGCCAGCAGTTCCCAGGGAGGGAGCACAGATACGCAGTATTTT.

The chain uses TRBV4-1 and TRBJ1-2; D uncertain. The length of the CDR3 is 15 residues. V was cut by 1 base and J by 0 bases, with 9 bases left in between. The V gene's germline CDR1 is MGHRA and CDR2 YSYEKL. The CDR3 reads CASSQVTRANYGYTF. CDR3 nucleotides: TGCGCCAGCAGCCAAGTTACACGGGCTAACTATGGCTACACCTTC.

The V and J genes are TRBV28 and TRBJ2-7; weak D call: TRBD2 (5 bases). This CDR3 contains 14 residues. Between the trimmed V and J ends, which lost 2 bases and 3 bases, there was a span of 11 bases. Germline CDR1 is MDHEN and CDR2 is SYDVKM. The CDR3 protein is CASSLVSGHYEQYF. The CDR3 coding sequence is TGTGCCAGCAGTTTAGTCAGCGGTCACTACGAGCAGTACTTC.

V usage is TRBV6-5 and J usage is TRBJ1-5, with 8 bases lining up with TRBD1. Germline-derived CDR1 and CDR2 are MNHEY and SVGAGI. V was pared by 6 bases and J by 0 bases, with 4 bases of the junction left unmatched. The CDR3 length is 15 residues. CDR3 region: CASRRTGYSNQPQHF. For the CDR3, the DNA is TGTGCCAGCAGGAGGACAGGGTATAGCAATCAGCCCCAGCATTTT.

CDR3 sequence: CASSSSGLSPLHF. The CDR3 DNA reads as TGTGCCAGCAGCTCCTCGGGACTTTCACCCCTCCACTTT. V gene TRBV7-2 combines with J gene TRBJ1-6; a weak D match, TRBD1 (5 bases). The germline gives CDR1 SGHTA, CDR2 FQGNSA. The CDR3 has 13 residues. V lost 4 bases and J 9 bases, leaving 10 bases between the germline ends.

The V and J genes are TRBV11-2 and TRBJ1-6; D gene unclear. This CDR3 contains 14 residues. V gave up 3 bases and J gave up 5 bases, with 8 bases separating them. Germline V gene lookup returns CDR1 SGHAT and CDR2 FQNNGV. This CDR3 is CASSFQVHNSPLHF. CDR3 DNA sequence: TGTGCCAGCAGCTTCCAGGTTCATAATTCACCCCTCCACTTT.

This rearrangement joins TRBV15 to TRBJ1-4, with a tentative D call TRBD1 (6 bases). V gave up 1 base and J gave up 2 bases, with 20 bases separating them. The CDR3 extends over 19 amino acids. Germline CDR1 reads LNHNV; CDR2 reads YYDKDF (reference sequence). The CDR3 is CATSRARGGSGSTNEKLFF. CDR3 DNA: TGTGCCACCAGCAGAGCCCGAGGGGGAAGTGGTTCGACTAATGAAAAACTGTTTTTT.